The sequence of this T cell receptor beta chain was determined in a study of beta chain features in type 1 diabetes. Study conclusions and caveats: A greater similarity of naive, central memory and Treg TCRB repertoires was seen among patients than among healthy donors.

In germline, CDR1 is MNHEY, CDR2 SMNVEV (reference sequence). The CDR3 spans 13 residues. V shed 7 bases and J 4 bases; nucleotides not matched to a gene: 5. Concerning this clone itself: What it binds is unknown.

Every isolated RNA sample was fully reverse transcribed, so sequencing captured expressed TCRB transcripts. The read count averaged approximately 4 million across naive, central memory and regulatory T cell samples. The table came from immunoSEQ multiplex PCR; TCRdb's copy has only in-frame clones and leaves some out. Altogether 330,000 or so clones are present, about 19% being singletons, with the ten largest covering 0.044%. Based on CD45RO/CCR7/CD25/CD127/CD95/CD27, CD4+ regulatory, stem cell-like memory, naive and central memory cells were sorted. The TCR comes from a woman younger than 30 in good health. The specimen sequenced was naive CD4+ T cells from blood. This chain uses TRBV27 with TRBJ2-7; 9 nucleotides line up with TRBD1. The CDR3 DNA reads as TGTGCCAGCACTGGGACAGGGAGTTACGAGCAGTACTTC. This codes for CASTGTGSYEQYF.